A single sample is the source of the 15 T cell receptor beta chains below, sequenced in a study of T cells in localized non-small cell lung cancer. Assay used: immunoSEQ multiplex PCR; TCRdb lists only in-frame clones, some missing. The table shows approximately 60,000 clones, with roughly 90% occurring only once. This sample comprised peripheral blood, obtained before any cancer treatment. These receptors were obtained from a woman aged 35 to 70 with stage I lung adenocarcinoma.

V and J are TRBV10-3 and TRBJ1-2; D is undetermined. V dropped 8 bases and J dropped 1 base, with 20 bases sitting between them. The CDR3 length is 16 residues. Germline V lookup: CDR1 ENHRY, CDR2 SYGVKD. The CDR3 loop is CAISSAVTGSNYGYTF. CDR3 sequence (DNA): TGTGCCATCTCCTCGGCAGTCACGGGAAGTAACTATGGCTACACCTTC.

V is TRBV21-1 and J is TRBJ2-1; TRBD2, the table's D call, was not compared with the DNA. TRBV21-1 is a pseudogene segment. The CDR3 spans 14 residues. CDR3 protein: CARRTSGPNNEQFF. The CDR3, as DNA: TGTGCCAGGAGGACTAGCGGACCGAACAATGAGCAGTTCTTC.

The chain is built from TRBV9 and TRBJ2-1; D possibly corresponds to TRBD1 (5 bases). The CDR3 length is 15 residues. The germline CDR1 and CDR2 sequences are SGDLS and YYNGEE. Between the trimmed V and J ends, which lost 0 bases and 4 bases, there was a span of 11 bases. The CDR3 DNA sequence: TGTGCCAGCAGCGTAGGACAGTTCTTTTACAATGAGCAGTTCTTC. This codes for CASSVGQFFYNEQFF.

CDR3 protein: CASSMTGVAGELFF. CDR3 bases: TGTGCCAGTAGTATGACAGGGGTGGCCGGGGAGCTGTTTTTT. The chain recombines TRBV19 with TRBJ2-2, with TRBD1 matching 8 bases. CDR1 is LNHDA and CDR2 is SQIVND in the germline V gene (reference sequence). Trimming cost V 3 bases and J 6 bases; bases outside gene matches: 3. The CDR3 is 14 amino acids.

The chain couples TRBV27 to TRBJ2-1; D tentatively fits TRBD1 or TRBD2 (5 bases each). V lost 4 bases to trimming and J lost 4 bases, with 11 bases between them. Germline lookup yields CDR1 MNHEY and CDR2 SMNVEV (reference sequence). This CDR3 has 14 amino acids. The CDR3 protein is CASSYPGAYNEQFF. The CDR3 DNA reads as TGTGCCAGCAGTTACCCCGGGGCATACAATGAGCAGTTCTTC.

The gene calls are TRBV27 and TRBJ2-3, with a possible D match to TRBD2 (6 bases). The germline gives CDR1 MNHEY, CDR2 SMNVEV (reference sequence). The CDR3 spans 14 residues. V gave up 8 bases and J gave up 6 bases, with 18 bases separating them. The chain's CDR3 is CASGVGRPSDTQYF. The CDR3 DNA follows: TGTGCCAGCGGCGTTGGGAGGCCGAGCGATACGCAGTATTTT.

The rearrangement links TRBV7-6 to TRBJ2-7; 8 bases map to TRBD1. The V gene end was trimmed by 0 bases and the J gene end by 5 bases; junction bases not matched to a gene: 9. There are 16 residues in the CDR3. Germline V gene lookup returns CDR1 SGHVS and CDR2 FNYEAQ. CDR3 region: CASSLARDRPSHEQYF. The CDR3 region has the DNA TGTGCCAGCAGCTTAGCCCGGGACAGGCCGTCCCACGAGCAGTACTTC.

The chain combines TRBV19 with TRBJ2-5; 7 bases map to TRBD1. The CDR3 has 15 amino acids. The junction had 11 bases not matched to a gene; V was cut back by 6 bases and J by 4 bases. The germline V gene has CDR1 LNHDA and CDR2 SQIVND (reference sequence). CDR3 residues: CASRRGQFSVETQYF. The CDR3 DNA follows: TGTGCCAGTAGGAGGGGGCAATTTTCTGTAGAGACCCAGTACTTC.

This clone has only one observation. The rearrangement links TRBV27 to TRBJ2-7, with D perhaps TRBD1 or TRBD2 (5 bases each). Germline V lookup: CDR1 MNHEY, CDR2 SMNVEV (reference sequence). The CDR3 is made up of 15 amino acids. The V and J ends lost 4 bases and 0 bases respectively, with 13 bases between them. CDR3 residues: CASSSGRRYSYEQYF. DNA for the CDR3: TGTGCCAGCAGTTCGGGACGGAGATACTCCTACGAGCAGTACTTC.

This sequence joins TRBV7-8 and TRBJ2-3; TRBD2 matches 7 bases. CDR1 is SGHVS, CDR2 FQNEAQ, per germline. The CDR3 is 15 residues long. V lost 1 base, J lost 2 bases, and 3 bases stayed unmatched. CDR3 in amino acids: CASSLGAGITDTQYF. CDR3 DNA: TGTGCCAGCAGCTTAGGAGCGGGAATCACAGATACGCAGTATTTT.

V usage is TRBV27 and J usage is TRBJ2-7, with 8 bases fitting TRBD1. The V segment lost 4 bases and the J segment 6 bases; nucleotides outside the gene matches: 14. Per germline, CDR1 MNHEY and CDR2 SMNVEV (reference sequence). The CDR3 is 16 residues long. CDR3 nucleotides: TGTGCCAGCAGTTCGGAATATTGGACAGGGAGGATCGAGCAGTACTTC. Its translation: CASSSEYWTGRIEQYF.

The rearrangement uses TRBV21-1 and TRBJ1-2. TRBV21-1 represents a pseudogene. The CDR3 is 14 residues long. The CDR3 coding sequence is TGTGCCAGCAGCAAAGTTTTAGGGACGGATGGCTACACCTTC. It specifies CASSKVLGTDGYTF.

V gene TRBV7-2 combines with J gene TRBJ2-1, with D unresolved. V was pared by 1 base and J by 7 bases, with 11 bases between. Per germline, CDR1 SGHTA and CDR2 FQGNSA. The CDR3 has 14 residues. The CDR3 is CASSLGVYGNEQFF. Here the CDR3 DNA reads TGTGCCAGCAGCTTAGGAGTATACGGGAATGAGCAGTTCTTC.

The genes are TRBV27 and TRBJ2-7, with 7 bases lining up with TRBD1. Trimming removed 5 bases from V and 3 bases from J; junction bases left unmatched: 7. Germline CDR1 MNHEY, CDR2 SMNVEV (reference sequence). The CDR3 sequence is 14 residues long. The CDR3 here is CASSPQDRIYEQYF. In DNA, the CDR3 is TGTGCCAGCAGTCCTCAGGACAGGATCTACGAGCAGTACTTC.

The CDR3, as DNA: TGCGCCAGCAGCCTACAATCTAGCGGGAGCGCGGCAGATACGCAGTATTTT. Its translation: CASSLQSSGSAADTQYF. The genes are TRBV5-1 and TRBJ2-3; 10 nucleotides match TRBD2. Germline V gives CDR1 SGHRS, CDR2 YFSETQ. V lost 4 bases, J lost 4 bases, and 12 bases stayed unmatched. There are 17 residues in the CDR3.